The next 19 T cell receptor beta chains were all read from a single sample in a study of CD8+CD57+ T cells in acquired aplastic anemia listed by TCRdb under 2018. Sequencing used an Illumina HiSeq 2000. Genomic DNA was used as template for profiling of TCR beta VDJ combinations and CDR3 sequences. TCRdb cleaned the public reads at Q25 with fastp, built clones with MiXCR and kept in-frame beta chains. Every CDR3 protein is listed once, alongside the most common genes and DNA of its rows. The sample table shows some 190,000 distinct CDR3 sequences, and roughly half are seen once. The ten largest account for under 3.5% of the sample. Sequenced: sorted CD4+, CD8+, or CD8+CD57+ T cells (not recorded which) from PBMCs. Every receptor here comes from a human donor in good health.

This clonotype was seen ten or more times. The chain links TRBV12-3 or TRBV12-4 to TRBJ1-1, with 9 bases identical to TRBD1. CDR3 length: 14 residues. J gave up 3 bases and V 5 bases, and 4 bases lay outside the gene matches. This CDR3 is CASSDRGRDTEAFF. CDR3 bases: TGTGCCAGCAGTGACAGGGGGAGGGACACTGAAGCTTTCTTT.

This rearrangement joins TRBV7-3 to TRBJ2-5; TRBD1 agrees at 7 bases. Germline-derived CDR1 and CDR2 are SGHTA and FQGTGA. The CDR3 has 16 residues. V lost 1 base and J lost 4; bases outside the gene matches: 9. The CDR3 loop reads CASSLNRGTPGETQYF. In DNA, the CDR3 is TGTGCCAGCAGCTTAAACAGGGGTACCCCGGGAGAGACCCAGTACTTC.

This clonotype was found many times. This chain links TRBV7-6 with TRBJ2-3, with D perhaps TRBD2 (5 bases). The CDR3 has 17 amino acids. Trimming pared 4 bases from V and 4 bases from J, leaving 21 bases between. From germline, CDR1 is SGHVS and CDR2 FNYEAQ. In DNA, the CDR3 is TGTGCCAGCAGCTCTAATCCGGGCATTGGAGGTGCAGATACGCAGTATTTT. It is translated as CASSSNPGIGGADTQYF. The full variable domain, with the rest looked up from reference TRBV7-6 and TRBJ2-3, is GAGVSQSPRYKVTKRGQDVALRCDPISGHVSLYWYRQALGQGPEFLTYFNYEAQQDKSGLPNDRFSAERPEGSISTLTIQRTEQRDSAMYRCASSSNPGIGGADTQYFGPGTRLTVL.

A few counts support this clonotype. The genes are TRBV29-1 and TRBJ2-5; 9 bases fit TRBD1. The CDR3 consists of 16 residues. Germline lookup yields CDR1 SQVTM and CDR2 ANQGSEA. Losses at the gene ends were 3 bases for V and 1 base for J; bases not matched to a gene: 9. In DNA form, the CDR3 reads TGCAGCGTTGAGGGTTGGGACAGGGTGCCCCAAGAGACCCAGTACTTC. Residues: CSVEGWDRVPQETQYF.

The sample holds one count of this clonotype. The genes are TRBV5-4 and TRBJ1-4, with 9 bases that match TRBD1. Germline V gives CDR1 SGHNT, CDR2 YYREEE (reference sequence). Germline trimming cut 2 bases from V and 8 bases from J; bases unmatched to any gene: 7. CDR3 size: 15 residues. CDR3 loop: CASSFLGQGVEKLFF. The CDR3 DNA follows: TGTGCCAGCAGCTTCTTGGGACAGGGAGTGGAAAAACTGTTTTTT. Full variable domain (outside the CDR3, taken from reference TRBV5-4 and TRBJ1-4): ETGVTQSPTHLIKTRGQQVTLRCSSQSGHNTVSWYQQALGQGPQFIFQYYREEENGRGNFPPRFSGLQFPNYSSELNVNALELDDSALYLCASSFLGQGVEKLFFGSGTQLSVL.

This clonotype was recorded once. The chain is built from TRBV29-1 and TRBJ2-1; D not resolved. The V gene's germline CDR1 is SQVTM and CDR2 ANQGSEA. V was pared by 7 bases and J by 10 bases, with 14 bases between. CDR3 length: 11 residues. The CDR3 loop is CSGISTEEQFF. The CDR3, as DNA: TGCAGCGGGATTTCGACGGAGGAGCAGTTCTTC.

The rearrangement links TRBV24-1 to TRBJ2-5, with a tentative D call TRBD2 (5 bases). This CDR3 comprises 13 residues. With 1 base removed from V and 6 bases from J, the gap between germline ends came to 8 bases. CDR1 KGHDR and CDR2 SFDVKD come from the germline V gene. For the CDR3, the DNA is TGTGCCACCAGTGATTTTCCGGGGAAGACCCAGTACTTC. This translates into CATSDFPGKTQYF.

The chain employs TRBV20-1 and TRBJ2-3; 7 nucleotides agree with TRBD2. This CDR3 is 14 amino acids long. Germline V gene data show CDR1 as DFQATT and CDR2 as SNEGSKA (reference sequence). The CDR3 protein is CGATGRFCTDTQYF. Here the CDR3 DNA reads TGCGGGGCGACCGGGAGGTTTTGCACAGATACGCAGTATTTT.

This clonotype was observed many times. The V gene is TRBV19, the J gene TRBJ2-1; D perhaps matches TRBD2 (6 bases). V lost 5 bases and J 0 bases, leaving 11 bases between the germline ends. Germline assignment: CDR1 LNHDA and CDR2 SQIVND (reference sequence). There are 15 residues in the CDR3. CDR3 in amino acids: CASSPRGSSYNEQFF. The CDR3 region has the DNA TGTGCCAGTAGTCCACGGGGGAGCTCCTACAATGAGCAGTTCTTC.

There are many counts of this clonotype. V and J are TRBV6-1 and TRBJ2-2; D unresolved. This CDR3 region has 13 residues. The germline V gene has CDR1 MNHNS and CDR2 SASEGT. Trimming removed 7 bases from V and 2 bases from J, with 8 bases in between. The CDR3 sequence: CASNSGNTGELFF. CDR3 coding DNA: TGTGCCAGCAACTCTGGAAACACCGGGGAGCTGTTTTTT.

This clonotype was recorded at least ten times. This chain connects TRBV7-2 to TRBJ1-1, with 7 bases fitting TRBD1. The length of the CDR3 is 15 residues. The germline V gene has CDR1 SGHTA and CDR2 FQGNSA. Losses at the gene ends were 0 bases for V and 2 bases for J; bases not matched to a gene: 3. CDR3: CASSLAGTDNTEAFF. The CDR3 DNA sequence: TGTGCCAGCAGCTTAGCTGGGACAGATAACACTGAAGCTTTCTTT.

V gene TRBV25-1 combines with J gene TRBJ1-1; D might be TRBD1 (5 bases). Per germline, CDR1 MGHDK and CDR2 SYGVNS. The CDR3 contains 13 residues. With 4 bases removed from V and 5 bases from J, the gap between germline ends came to 11 bases. CDR3 in amino acids: CASSGQYRTEAFF. CDR3 in DNA: TGTGCCAGCAGTGGACAGTACAGGACTGAAGCTTTCTTT.

The V gene is TRBV20-1, the J gene TRBJ2-3; D gene uncertain. CDR3 size: 14 residues. V shed 5 bases and J shed 7 bases, with 19 bases lying between them. Germline CDR1 is DFQATT and CDR2 is SNEGSKA (reference sequence). This chain's CDR3 is CSAPFRGMGNTQYF. CDR3 coding DNA: TGCAGTGCTCCTTTTAGAGGAATGGGGAATACGCAGTATTTT.

The V call is TRBV15, the J call TRBJ2-3, with unresolved D. Germline loops: CDR1 LNHNV, CDR2 YYDKDF (reference sequence). The CDR3 is 13 residues long. Trimming pared 4 bases from V and 5 bases from J, leaving 10 bases between. In DNA form, the CDR3 reads TGTGCCACCAGCACGCGTTGCCAAGATACGCAGTATTTT. Translated: CATSTRCQDTQYF.

This clonotype was recorded many times. The chain links TRBV7-2 to TRBJ2-2; D not certain. V gave up 1 base and J gave up 5 bases, with 8 bases separating them. Looked up from germline, CDR1 is SGHTA and CDR2 is FQGNSA. The CDR3 length is 14 residues. CDR3: CASSLVSATGELFF. The CDR3 DNA reads as TGTGCCAGCAGCTTAGTTTCGGCGACCGGGGAGCTGTTTTTT.

The genes are TRBV29-1 and TRBJ1-1; TRBD1 might be the D (6 bases). The CDR3 is made up of 12 amino acids. V lost 6 bases and J lost 1, with 9 bases in between. Germline CDR1 reads SQVTM; CDR2 reads ANQGSEA. The DNA of the CDR3 is TGCAGCGTAAACAGGGCGAACACTGAAGCTTTCTTT. Its protein product is CSVNRANTEAFF.

This clonotype showed up many times. The chain links TRBV24-1 to TRBJ1-3; tentatively, D is TRBD1 (5 bases). The V end was cut by 3 bases, the J end by 0 bases, with 8 bases between. Germline values: CDR1 KGHDR, CDR2 SFDVKD. This CDR3 region has 15 residues. The CDR3 protein is CATSDRDDSGNTIYF. The CDR3 DNA reads TGTGCCACCAGTGATCGGGACGACTCTGGAAACACCATATATTTT.

A note on this clonotype: A single base separates this from a much larger clone, so it may be a read error. The chain joins TRBV5-6 to TRBJ2-5; 13 bases are a match to TRBD2. The V and J ends lost 2 bases and 4 bases, in that order; junction bases with no gene match: 8. The germline CDR1 and CDR2 sequences are SGHDT and YYEEEE. The CDR3 has 17 residues. The DNA for the CDR3 is TGTGCCAGCAGCTTACTAGCGGGAGGGGGGGTCCGAGAGACCCAGTACTTC. Amino acids: CASSLLAGGGVRETQYF.

This clonotype was seen more than once but under ten times. The rearrangement links TRBV18 to TRBJ2-6, with a possible D match to TRBD1 (6 bases). The V gene lost 6 bases and the J gene lost 2 bases, with 17 bases spanning the gap. The CDR3 covers 17 residues. Germline V gene data show CDR1 as KGHSH and CDR2 as LQKENI. CDR3 sequence reads: CASSKPAGDAGANVLTF. The CDR3 nucleotides are TGTGCCAGCTCTAAACCGGCAGGGGACGCTGGGGCCAACGTCCTGACTTTC.